This TCR beta chain was identified during a study of T cells in Graves' hyperthyroidism and ophthalmopathy. Study-level results: Most thyroid clonotypes that were expanded above 0.001 also turned up in blood.

Concerning this clonotype: Its target is not known.

TCR beta CDR3 regions were amplified from RNA transcripts. A first-round RT-PCR of the TCR CDR3 used the HTBI primer set. TCRdb analysed the multiplex PCR reads with MiXCR anew, one entry per CDR3 protein. The repertoire holds hundreds of thousands of distinct CDR3 sequences, with roughly 13% as singletons. The CDR3 sequence is 13 residues long. V shed 0 bases and J 5 bases; nucleotides not matched to a gene: 3. Germline CDR1 DFQATT, CDR2 SNEGSKA (reference sequence). When ophthalmopathy did not progress within 18 months, Graves' hyperthyroidism was considered stable. Diagnoses were established using clinical symptoms, serum thyroxine and TRAb, thyroid ultrasound and orbital computed tomography.

The source material was blood. This clonotype originated in a woman in her late teens or twenties with Graves' hyperthyroidism. This chain joins TRBV20-1 and TRBJ2-7; 8 nucleotides match TRBD2. CDR3 nucleotide sequence: TGCAGTGCTAGAGACGGGGGGGCGGACGAGCAGTACTTC. Residues: CSARDGGADEQYF.